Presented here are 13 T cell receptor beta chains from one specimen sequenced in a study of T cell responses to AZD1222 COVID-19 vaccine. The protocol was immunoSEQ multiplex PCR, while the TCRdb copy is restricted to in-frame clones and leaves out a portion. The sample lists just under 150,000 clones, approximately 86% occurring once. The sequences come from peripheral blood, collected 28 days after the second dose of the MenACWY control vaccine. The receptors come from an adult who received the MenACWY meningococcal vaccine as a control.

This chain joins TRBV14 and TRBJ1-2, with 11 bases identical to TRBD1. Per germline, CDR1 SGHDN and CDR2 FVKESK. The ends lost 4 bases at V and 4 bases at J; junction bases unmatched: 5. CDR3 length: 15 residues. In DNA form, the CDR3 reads TGTGCCAGCAGCCCCCGGGACAGGGGGGCCTATGGCTACACCTTC. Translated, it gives CASSPRDRGAYGYTF.

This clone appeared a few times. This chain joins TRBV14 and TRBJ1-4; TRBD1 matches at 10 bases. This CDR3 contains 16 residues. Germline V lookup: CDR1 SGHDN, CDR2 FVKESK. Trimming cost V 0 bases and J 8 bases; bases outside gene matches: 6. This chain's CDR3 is CASSQEPGTGVEKLFF. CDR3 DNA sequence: TGTGCCAGCAGCCAAGAGCCCGGGACAGGGGTCGAAAAACTGTTTTTT.

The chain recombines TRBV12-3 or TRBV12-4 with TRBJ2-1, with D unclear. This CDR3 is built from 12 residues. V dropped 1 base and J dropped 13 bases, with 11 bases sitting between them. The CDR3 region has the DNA TGTGCCAGCAGTTTAGGATTCGTAACCCAGTTCTTC. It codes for CASSLGFVTQFF.

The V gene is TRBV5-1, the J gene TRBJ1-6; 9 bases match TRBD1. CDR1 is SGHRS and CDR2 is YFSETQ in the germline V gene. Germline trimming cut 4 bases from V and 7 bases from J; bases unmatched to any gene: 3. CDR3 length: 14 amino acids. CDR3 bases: TGCGCCAGCAGCCCCGGGACAGGGAATTCACCCCTCCACTTT. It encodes CASSPGTGNSPLHF.

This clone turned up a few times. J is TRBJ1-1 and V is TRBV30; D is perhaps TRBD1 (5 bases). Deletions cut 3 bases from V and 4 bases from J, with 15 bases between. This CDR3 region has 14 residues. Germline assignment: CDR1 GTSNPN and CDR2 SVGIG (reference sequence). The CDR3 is CAWSDGTAGTEAFF. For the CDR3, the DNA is TGTGCCTGGAGCGACGGGACCGCTGGCACTGAAGCTTTCTTT.

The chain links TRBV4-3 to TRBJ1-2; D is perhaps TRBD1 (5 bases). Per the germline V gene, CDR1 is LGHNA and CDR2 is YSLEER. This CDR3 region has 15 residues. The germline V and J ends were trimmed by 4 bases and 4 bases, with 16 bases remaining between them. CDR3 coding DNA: TGCGCCAGCAGCCGAGTGGGAGACAGATTCTATGGCTACACCTTC. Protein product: CASSRVGDRFYGYTF.

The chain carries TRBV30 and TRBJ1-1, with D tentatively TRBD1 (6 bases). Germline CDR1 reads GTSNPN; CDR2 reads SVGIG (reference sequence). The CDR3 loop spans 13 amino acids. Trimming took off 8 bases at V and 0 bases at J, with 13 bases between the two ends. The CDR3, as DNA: TGTGCCGGTCACAGGGATATGAACACTGAAGCTTTCTTT. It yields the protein CAGHRDMNTEAFF.

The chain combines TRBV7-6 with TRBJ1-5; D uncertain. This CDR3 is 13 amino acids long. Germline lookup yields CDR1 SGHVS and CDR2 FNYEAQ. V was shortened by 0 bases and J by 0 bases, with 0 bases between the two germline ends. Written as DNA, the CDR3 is TGTGCCAGCAGCTTAGCTAGCAATCAGCCCCAGCATTTT. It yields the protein CASSLASNQPQHF.

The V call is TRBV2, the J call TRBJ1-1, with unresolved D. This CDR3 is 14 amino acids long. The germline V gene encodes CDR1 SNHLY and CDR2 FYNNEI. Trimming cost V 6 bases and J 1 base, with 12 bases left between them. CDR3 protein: CASSAQQRNTEAFF. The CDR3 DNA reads TGTGCCAGCAGCGCTCAGCAGAGGAACACTGAAGCTTTCTTT.

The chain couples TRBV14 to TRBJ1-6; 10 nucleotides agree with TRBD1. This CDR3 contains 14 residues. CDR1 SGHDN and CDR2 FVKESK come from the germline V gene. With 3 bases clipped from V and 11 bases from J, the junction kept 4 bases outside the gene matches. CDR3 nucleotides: TGTGCCAGCAGCCACGACAGGGGGCTTGCACCCCTCCACTTT. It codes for CASSHDRGLAPLHF.

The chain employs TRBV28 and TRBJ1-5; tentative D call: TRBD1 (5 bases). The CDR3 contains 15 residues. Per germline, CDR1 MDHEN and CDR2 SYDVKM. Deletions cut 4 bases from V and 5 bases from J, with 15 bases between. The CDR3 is CASSWNVGTYQPQHF. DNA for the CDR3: TGTGCCAGCAGTTGGAACGTAGGGACGTATCAGCCCCAGCATTTT.

The CDR3 is CASSSGQGTDTQYF. CDR3 coding DNA: TGTGCCAGCAGTTCGGGACAGGGCACAGATACGCAGTATTTT. The chain uses TRBV28 and TRBJ2-3; 8 bases are a match to TRBD1. CDR1 is MDHEN, CDR2 SYDVKM, per germline. V lost 4 bases to trimming and J lost 1 base; unmatched junction nucleotides: 1. The CDR3 spans 14 residues.

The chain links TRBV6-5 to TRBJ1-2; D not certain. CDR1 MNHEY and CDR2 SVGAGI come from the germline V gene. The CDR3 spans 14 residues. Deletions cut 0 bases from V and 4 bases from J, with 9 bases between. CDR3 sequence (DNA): TGTGCCAGCAGTTACTCTCCAAGGACCTATGGCTACACCTTC. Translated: CASSYSPRTYGYTF.